Listed here is a single TCR beta chain. It has no known antigen specificity. No much larger clone exists at a distance of one base, and base qualities are not known. After removal of 4 bases from V and 6 bases from J, the junction retains 6 bases not matched to a gene. The CDR3 spans 15 residues, from the cysteine through the phenylalanine. The kept DNA is CDR3 alone, 45 bases in frame from the first base. Based on the germline V gene, the CDR1 and CDR2 sequences are SGHNT and YENEEA. Each PCR received spiked-in synthetic TCR analog templates so that absolute template abundance could be estimated from read counts. TCRbeta CDR3 regions were amplified from genomic DNA with bias-controlled V and J gene primers using the immunoSEQ assay. Sequencing of rearranged TCRbeta segments was performed at approximately 20X coverage. The authors' analysis ran thus. Clustering was used to correct sequencing errors, and CDR3s were annotated against IMGT to assign V, D and J genes. Only productive TCRbeta rearrangements were used in downstream analyses, excluding out-of-frame or stop-codon sequences. To compute clonality, Shannon entropy was normalized by the log of the number of unique productive sequences and then subtracted from one. Clones differing between time points or between blood and tumor were identified by Fisher's exact test with Benjamini-Hochberg correction at adjusted p below 0.01. Imported from immuneACCESS, the table was reduced by TCRdb to in-frame sequences with V and J called. These copies leave out some clones; in studies compared against another copy, an unresolved V gene accounts for under half, and the cause of the remainder is not known. For V, J and clone size, that table is used; D and trimming come from the DNA. Within this sample are about 52,000 clones, with 60% to 80% of them counted one time only. Clones ranked in the top ten supply roughly 3.6% of the sample.

This entry is derived from a study of PD-L1 blockade in urothelial cancer (dated 2017 in TCRdb). About the investigation overall: All patients started therapy around 2014 and received atezolizumab 1,200 mg intravenously every 3 weeks. Patients had an ECOG performance status of 0 or 1 and had received between 0 and 3 prior chemotherapy regimens. Twenty-five of 29 patients were males with bladder-origin urothelial cancer, and about 65% of the 29 reported a prior smoking history. Nine patients achieved durable clinical benefit and about 19 did not. In the same patients who had TCR sequencing, pretreatment tumors also underwent whole exome sequencing and RNA sequencing. Under 30 patients had pretreatment blood TCR-seq, about 25 had at least one posttreatment blood collection, and about 25 had tumor TCR-seq. An exploratory multi-omic analysis was conducted of the somatic, immune and clinical correlates of response to PD-L1 blockade with atezolizumab in urothelial cancer. A median of around 150,000 T cells and 85,000 or so unique TCRs was obtained from blood samples, and a median clonality of 0.080 was observed. Durable clinical benefit was defined as a progression-free survival longer than 6 months, and TCR features were additionally tested against progression-free survival and overall survival. Blood samples were analyzed 3 weeks after the start of treatment (second dose) and 6 weeks after the start of treatment. TCR sequencing covered pretreatment tumor samples and matched, serially collected peripheral blood taken before and after atezolizumab treatment.

Findings and caveats that apply to the study as a whole: At 3 weeks after the start of treatment, tumor-associated TCR clones in peripheral blood had expanded more in patients with durable benefit (n ≈ 20, p = 0.022). A pretreatment peripheral blood TCR clonality below the median was linked to improved progression-free and overall survival. Small sample size (n ≈ 30) and many exploratory analyses mean the results are intended to be hypothesis-generating.

The cohort included about 27 patients with locally advanced or metastatic urothelial carcinoma who were treated at Memorial Sloan Kettering on a trial protocol. Peripheral blood mononuclear cells were collected pretreatment and during treatment, with between 1 and 8 total time points obtained per patient. The Qiagen DNeasy Blood extraction kit was used to purify genomic DNA from total PBMCs and tumor samples. PBMCs were collected pretreatment and during treatment, and were isolated and stored as previously described. The sequence is built from TRBV11-3 and TRBJ2-1, with 10 bases aligning to TRBD2. The clonotype originates from a man between 70 and 80 years old with urothelial cancer. Here the sequenced sample was PBMCs, taken around atezolizumab (anti-PD-L1) treatment. The nucleotides read TGTGCCAGCAGCTCCCGAGCGGGAGGGTTCAATGAGCAGTTCTTC. This encodes CASSSRAGGFNEQFF.